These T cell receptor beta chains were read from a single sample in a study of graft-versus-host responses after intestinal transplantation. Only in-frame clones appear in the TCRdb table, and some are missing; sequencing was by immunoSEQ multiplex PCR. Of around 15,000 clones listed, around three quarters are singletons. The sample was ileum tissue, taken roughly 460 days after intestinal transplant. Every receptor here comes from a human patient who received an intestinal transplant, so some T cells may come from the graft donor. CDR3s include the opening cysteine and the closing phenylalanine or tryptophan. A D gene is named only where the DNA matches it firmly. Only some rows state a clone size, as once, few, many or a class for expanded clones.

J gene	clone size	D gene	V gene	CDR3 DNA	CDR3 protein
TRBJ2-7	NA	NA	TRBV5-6	TGTGCCAGCAGCCCGACCCCGAGCTCCTACGAGCAGTACTTC	CASSPTPSSYEQYF
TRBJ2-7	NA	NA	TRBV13	TGTGCCAGCAGTCGGGGGCTCTCCTACGAGCAGTACTTC	CASSRGLSYEQYF
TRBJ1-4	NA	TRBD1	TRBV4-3	TGCGCCAGCAGCCAAGAGGGACAGTGGGTTTCAACTAATGAAAAACTGTTTTTT	CASSQEGQWVSTNEKLFF
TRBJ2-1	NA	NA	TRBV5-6	TGTGCCAGCAGCCTGGGGAGCTCCTACAATGAGCAGTTCTTC	CASSLGSSYNEQFF
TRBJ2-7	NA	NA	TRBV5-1	TGCGCCAGCGGGGCCCGGGGCGGCTCCGGCGTCTACGAGCAGTACTTC	CASGARGGSGVYEQYF
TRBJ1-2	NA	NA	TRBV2	TGTGCCAGCAGCTTTGACAGGTCCCCAGCTAACTATGGCTACACCTTC	CASSFDRSPANYGYTF
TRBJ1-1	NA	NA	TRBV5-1	TGCGCCAGCAGCTTGGGACAGGTGGGTGAAGCTTTCTTT	CASSLGQVGEAFF
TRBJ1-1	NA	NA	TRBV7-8	TGTGCCAGCAGCTTAGGGTTGCGGCGGAAAGATAGTGAAGCTTTCTTT	CASSLGLRRKDSEAFF
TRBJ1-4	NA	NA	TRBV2	TGTGCCAGCAGACGGGGGGCTAATGAAAAACTGTTTTTT	CASRRGANEKLFF
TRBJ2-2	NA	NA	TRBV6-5	TGTGCCAGCAGTTACCTGGCGGACTTTCGGGGGGGGGAGCTGTTTTTT	CASSYLADFRGGELFF
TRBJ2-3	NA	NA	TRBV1	TGCACCAGCATCGCCTTCTATAGCGGGGGTGGACCTAGCACAGATACGCAGTATTTT	CTSIAFYSGGGPSTDTQYF
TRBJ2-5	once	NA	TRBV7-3	TGTGCCAGCAGCCCAGGGGGGGCTCCGGGGACCCAGTACTTC	CASSPGGAPGTQYF
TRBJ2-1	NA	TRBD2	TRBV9	TGTGCCAGCAGCACCCGGACTAGCGTATGGAATGAGCAGTTCTTC	CASSTRTSVWNEQFF
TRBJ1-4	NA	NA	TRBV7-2	TGTGCCAGCAGCCCACAGACAGGAACTAATGAAAAACTGTTTTTT	CASSPQTGTNEKLFF
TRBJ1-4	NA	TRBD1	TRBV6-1	TGTGCCAGCAGGAGTTTCAGGGGGTCTAATGAAAAACTGTTTTTT	CASRSFRGSNEKLFF
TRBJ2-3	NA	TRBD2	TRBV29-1	TGCAGCGTTGAAGGGACTAGCGGGGGGCTGGGAGATACGCAGTATTTT	CSVEGTSGGLGDTQYF
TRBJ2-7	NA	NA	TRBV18	TGTGCCAGCTCACCAGCCCAGGGGGGCGCGGTCCACGAGCAGTACTTC	CASSPAQGGAVHEQYF
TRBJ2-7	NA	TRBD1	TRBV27	TGTGCCAGCAGTACGACAGGGGCCGCATTCTACGAGCAGTACTTC	CASSTTGAAFYEQYF
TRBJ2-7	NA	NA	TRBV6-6	TGTGCCAGCAGTTACTCGCTCGCCGAGCAGTACTTC	CASSYSLAEQYF
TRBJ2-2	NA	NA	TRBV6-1	TGTGCCAGCAGTGAACAGGGGTACACCGGGGAGCTGTTTTTT	CASSEQGYTGELFF
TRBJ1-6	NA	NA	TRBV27	TGTGCCAGCAGTTTACGAGGGGCCCAAGCTTCACCCCTCCACTTT	CASSLRGAQASPLHF
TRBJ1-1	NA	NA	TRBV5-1	TGCGCCAGCAGCTTGGTGATGGGGGAAGGGATCACTGAAGCTTTCTTT	CASSLVMGEGITEAFF
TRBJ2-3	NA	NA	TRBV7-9	TGTGCCACCCATGGGGGAGGCCTGGTGCAGTATTTT	CATHGGGLVQYF
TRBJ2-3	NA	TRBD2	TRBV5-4	TGTGCCAGCAGGCCCCTGAGGACTAGCGCCGGGGGAGATACGCAGTATTTT	CASRPLRTSAGGDTQYF
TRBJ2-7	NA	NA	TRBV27	TGTGCCAGCAGCAGAACAGGAACCTCCTACGAGCAGTACTTC	CASSRTGTSYEQYF
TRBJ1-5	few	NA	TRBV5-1	TGCGCCAGCAGCTTACAGGGATTGGATCAGCCCCAGCATTTT	CASSLQGLDQPQHF
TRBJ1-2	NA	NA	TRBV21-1	TGTGCCAGCAGCAAAGGAGTAGGGGGCTACACCTTC	CASSKGVGGYTF
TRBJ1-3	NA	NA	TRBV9	TGTGCCAGCAGCGTAGTAGGGGGGCAGACCTCTGGAAACACCATATATTTT	CASSVVGGQTSGNTIYF
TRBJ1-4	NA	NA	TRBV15	TGTGCCACCAGCAGAGGTGGGGCTGCTAATGAAAAACTGTTTTTT	CATSRGGAANEKLFF